The rows below give T cell receptor beta chains drawn from one sample of a study of T cell responses to AZD1222 COVID-19 vaccine. The assay was immunoSEQ multiplex PCR, and TCRdb's table has in-frame clones only and misses some. Found here are around 150,000 clones, 91% of them singletons; the top ten hold roughly 1.2%. The starting material was peripheral blood, obtained 28 days after the second AZD1222 dose. The receptors stem from an adult who received the AZD1222 COVID-19 vaccine. The CDR3 runs from the conserved cysteine through the conserved F or W. D genes are given only for firm matches.

d_gene	v_gene	j_gene	CDR3aa
TRBD2	TRBV19	TRBJ2-2	CASTTASGGSGELFF
-	TRBV9	TRBJ1-3	CASSQGSSTPGNTIYF
TRBD2	TRBV7-6	TRBJ2-1	CASSLVASGGSSYNEQFF
-	TRBV1	TRBJ2-1	CTSSQGRGSSYNEQFF
TRBD1	TRBV9	TRBJ1-1	CASSPRQGYAEAFF
-	TRBV27	TRBJ1-1	CASSERGWNTEAFF
TRBD1	TRBV29-1	TRBJ2-2	CSVATGGANTGELFF
TRBD1	TRBV15	TRBJ1-5	CATSRESGTGGIQPQHF
TRBD1	TRBV9	TRBJ1-6	CASSARDRGTPLHF
TRBD2	TRBV28	TRBJ2-1	CASSPLLAGGYNEQFF
TRBD2	TRBV6-6	TRBJ2-7	CASSYSGGSEQYF
-	TRBV18	TRBJ2-5	CASSPQVQETQYF
TRBD1	TRBV6-6	TRBJ2-1	CASSSGQGSNNEQFF
-	TRBV9	TRBJ1-1	CASKPGSGGTTTEAFF
-	TRBV7-2	TRBJ2-3	CASSLDVLRASTDTQYF
TRBD2	TRBV6-2/TRBV6-3	TRBJ2-1	CASSYSSGGAFNEQFF
-	TRBV7-8	TRBJ1-2	CASSMITGTVNYGYTF
-	TRBV7-3	TRBJ2-1	CASSLIVSSIDEQFF
-	TRBV5-8	TRBJ1-3	CASSLIKAYGNTIYF
-	TRBV6-5	TRBJ2-7	CASSYTDRTEQYF
TRBD2	TRBV11-2	TRBJ2-3	CASSLGAGGSTDTQYF
-	TRBV7-3	TRBJ2-1	CASSSLPRRGNEQFF
-	TRBV27	TRBJ2-5	CASSRNGGQETQYF
-	TRBV10-2	TRBJ1-6	CASSETSRRSNSPLHF
-	TRBV18	TRBJ2-7	CASSPLDGPSSYEQYF
TRBD1	TRBV19	TRBJ1-5	CASTRTGNSNQPQHF
-	TRBV20-1	TRBJ1-4	CSASAGLDEKLFF
TRBD2	TRBV19	TRBJ2-7	CASGRGSEQYF
TRBD1	TRBV10-2	TRBJ1-6	CASSESQGVSSYNSPLHF
TRBD2	TRBV7-3	TRBJ2-3	CASSRGGSTDTQYF
-	TRBV27	TRBJ2-4	CASSGKGLGAKNIQYF
-	TRBV28	TRBJ2-7	CASSWGSYEQYF
-	TRBV29-1	TRBJ2-1	CSVAGGFNEQFF
TRBD2	TRBV7-2	TRBJ2-3	CASSFLAGTDTQYF
-	TRBV7-3	TRBJ2-6	CASSSRSGANVLTF
-	TRBV4-1	TRBJ2-7	CASSEEVRAAREQYF
-	TRBV20-1	TRBJ2-7	CSARVGYEQYF
-	TRBV7-9	TRBJ1-1	CASSLGGGANTEAFF
TRBD1	TRBV29-1	TRBJ2-1	CSVDRDRESYNEQFF
TRBD1	TRBV28	TRBJ2-7	CASSLWDSSYEQYF
TRBD1	TRBV5-6	TRBJ2-7	CASSPWTGTSYEQYF
-	TRBV5-4	TRBJ2-5	CASTFLGRSNRETQYF
TRBD1	TRBV5-5	TRBJ1-2	CASSLPASGGNYGYTF
TRBD2	TRBV9	TRBJ2-1	CASSFGLAGYNEQFF
-	TRBV19	TRBJ1-6	CASSQSGASPLHF
-	TRBV4-1	TRBJ1-2	CASSHAETVHYGYTF
-	TRBV7-6	TRBJ2-3	CASSLNSRDFPTDTQYF
TRBD1	TRBV18	TRBJ1-1	CASSPGRGRNTEAFF
-	TRBV29-1	TRBJ1-1	CSVSGGADAEAFF